This is a list of T cell receptor beta chains from one sample in a study of persistence of HIV-infected CD4 T cells. The antigens for these receptors are not known. Generated by immunoSEQ multiplex PCR, the TCRdb table keeps only in-frame clones and is missing some. Of some 40,000 clones in the sample, about 85% were seen once. The sequences come from cultured CD4+ T cells from PBMCs, collected from a patient who received antiretroviral therapy. The receptors come from an adult with HIV. The donor label of this sample is uncertain. CDR3s include the opening cysteine and the closing phenylalanine or tryptophan. A D gene is named only where the DNA matches it firmly. Clone size is stated in some rows and not others, as once, few, many or a class when expanded.

j_gene: TRBJ1-1
d_gene: .
v_gene: TRBV7-9
abundance: .
CDR3aa: CASSLEAGNTEAFF
CDR3nt: TGTGCCAGCAGCTTAGAGGCAGGGAACACTGAAGCTTTCTTT

j_gene: TRBJ1-2
d_gene: .
v_gene: TRBV19
abundance: .
CDR3aa: CASSITTGDAGYTF
CDR3nt: TGTGCCAGTAGTATAACGACTGGAGATGCTGGCTACACCTTC

j_gene: TRBJ1-1
d_gene: .
v_gene: TRBV3-1/TRBV3-2
abundance: .
CDR3aa: CASSQGEYREAFF
CDR3nt: TGTGCCAGCAGCCAAGGGGAATACAGGGAAGCTTTCTTT

j_gene: TRBJ1-2
d_gene: .
v_gene: TRBV3-1/TRBV3-2
abundance: .
CDR3aa: CASSQPISGGYTF
CDR3nt: TGTGCCAGCAGCCAACCCATTTCTGGAGGCTACACCTTC

j_gene: TRBJ1-6
d_gene: .
v_gene: TRBV9
abundance: .
CDR3aa: CASSLGRDNSPLHF
CDR3nt: TGTGCCAGCAGCCTAGGGCGGGATAATTCACCCCTCCACTTT

j_gene: TRBJ2-1
d_gene: .
v_gene: TRBV9
abundance: .
CDR3aa: CASGKTGYNEQFF
CDR3nt: TGTGCCAGCGGCAAGACAGGTTACAATGAGCAGTTCTTC

j_gene: TRBJ2-3
d_gene: TRBD2
v_gene: TRBV5-1
abundance: .
CDR3aa: CASIRSGGSTDTQYF
CDR3nt: TGCGCCAGCATAAGGTCGGGGGGGAGCACAGATACGCAGTATTTT

j_gene: TRBJ1-5
d_gene: TRBD1
v_gene: TRBV24-1
abundance: .
CDR3aa: CATIDRVNQPQHF
CDR3nt: TGTGCCACCATCGACAGGGTTAACCAGCCCCAGCATTTT

j_gene: TRBJ1-4
d_gene: .
v_gene: TRBV6-1
abundance: .
CDR3aa: CASSERGGVNEKLFF
CDR3nt: TGTGCCAGCAGTGAAAGGGGGGGGGTTAATGAAAAACTGTTTTTT

j_gene: TRBJ2-7
d_gene: .
v_gene: TRBV10-3
abundance: .
CDR3aa: CAISDVVQQYF
CDR3nt: TGTGCCATCAGTGACGTGGTGCAGCAGTACTTC

j_gene: TRBJ2-7
d_gene: TRBD2
v_gene: TRBV7-2
abundance: .
CDR3aa: CASSSVAGLYEQYF
CDR3nt: TGTGCCAGCAGTTCCGTAGCGGGGCTTTACGAGCAGTACTTC

j_gene: TRBJ2-7
d_gene: .
v_gene: TRBV4-1
abundance: .
CDR3aa: CASSQTGSEQYF
CDR3nt: TGCGCCAGCAGCCAAACGGGGTCAGAGCAGTACTTC

j_gene: TRBJ1-4
d_gene: .
v_gene: TRBV7-2
abundance: once
CDR3aa: CASSLPGAGNEKLFF
CDR3nt: TGTGCCAGCAGCTTACCGGGGGCGGGTAATGAAAAACTGTTTTTT

j_gene: TRBJ1-4
d_gene: .
v_gene: TRBV27
abundance: .
CDR3aa: CASSPRLATNEKLFF
CDR3nt: TGTGCCAGCAGTCCCCGTTTGGCGACTAATGAAAAACTGTTTTTT

j_gene: TRBJ1-5
d_gene: .
v_gene: TRBV4-1
abundance: few
CDR3aa: CASSQDRPINQPQHF
CDR3nt: TGCGCCAGCAGCCAAGATCGGCCAATTAATCAGCCCCAGCATTTT

j_gene: TRBJ1-3
d_gene: .
v_gene: TRBV6-5
abundance: .
CDR3aa: CASRTAGPNTIYF
CDR3nt: TGTGCCAGCAGGACGGCGGGGCCAAACACCATATATTTT

j_gene: TRBJ2-7
d_gene: .
v_gene: TRBV5-4
abundance: .
CDR3aa: CASRNGASGGTYEQYF
CDR3nt: TGTGCCAGCAGGAACGGCGCCTCCGGGGGCACCTACGAGCAGTACTTC

j_gene: TRBJ1-1
d_gene: .
v_gene: TRBV7-5
abundance: .
CDR3aa: CARSLAYWNTEAFF
CDR3nt: TGTGCCAGAAGCTTAGCCTATTGGAACACTGAAGCTTTCTTT

j_gene: TRBJ1-6
d_gene: TRBD1
v_gene: TRBV7-9
abundance: .
CDR3aa: CASSLAGTGGVSPLHF
CDR3nt: TGTGCCAGCAGCTTAGCAGGGACAGGGGGCGTGTCACCCCTCCACTTT

j_gene: TRBJ2-7
d_gene: TRBD2
v_gene: TRBV11-1
abundance: .
CDR3aa: CASSGGGHEQYF
CDR3nt: TGTGCCAGCAGCGGCGGGGGACACGAGCAGTACTTC